A selection of T cell receptor beta chains follows, all from one sample in a study of blood T cell repertoires in COVID-19. Profiled with immunoSEQ multiplex PCR; TCRdb holds only in-frame clones, not every one. The repertoire holds 200,000 to 250,000 clones, with about 80% as singletons. The sequenced material came from PBMCs or T cells enriched from blood (not recorded which). The receptors were gathered from a man aged 55 to 70 who had recovered from COVID-19. The CDR3 runs from the conserved cysteine through the conserved F or W.

J gene | V gene | CDR3 protein
TRBJ2-2 | TRBV14 | CASSQVRGTGELFF
TRBJ1-2 | TRBV18 | CASSPPLTGHGYTF
TRBJ1-1 | TRBV6-5 | CASSAPGKKTEAFF
TRBJ2-3 | TRBV10-1 | CASSVIRGRTDTQYF
TRBJ2-1 | TRBV3-1/TRBV3-2 | CASMGWDRGDEQFF
TRBJ2-1 | TRBV30 | CAWWTGYNEQFF
TRBJ2-4 | TRBV23-1 | CASSQGTGVAKNIQYF
TRBJ2-7 | TRBV7-8 | CASSSTGQGAWQYF
TRBJ1-1 | TRBV27 | CASSSRTPNTEAFF
TRBJ2-3 | TRBV7-3 | CASSQTGPGQGMDTQYF
TRBJ1-6 | TRBV30 | CAWSVHTSPLHF
TRBJ2-1 | TRBV24-1 | CATSDTTGSSYNEQFF
TRBJ2-3 | TRBV5-4 | CASSLRDVAETQYF
TRBJ2-2 | TRBV6-5 | CASRETGRTGELFF
TRBJ1-1 | TRBV6-5 | CASSSDREMIAEAFF
TRBJ2-7 | TRBV6-2/TRBV6-3 | CASSTLGTGGSYEQYF
TRBJ1-1 | TRBV18 | CASSPFRTAEAFF
TRBJ1-3 | TRBV18 | CASSPNQGSGNTIYF
TRBJ1-5 | TRBV6-2/TRBV6-3 | CASSWASHSNQPQHF
TRBJ1-4 | TRBV12-5 | CASGLGAGIEKLFF
TRBJ2-1 | TRBV4-1 | CASSLSRTGYNEQFF
TRBJ1-2 | TRBV29-1 | CSVDLFVGAGGYTF
TRBJ2-3 | TRBV19 | CASSRGYTDTQYF
TRBJ1-3 | TRBV9 | CASSVAGDGNTIYF
TRBJ2-1 | TRBV2 | CARGDYSDEQFF
TRBJ2-2 | TRBV19 | CASSTGGQAAGELFF
TRBJ2-2 | TRBV30 | CAWKPGQGYTGELFF
TRBJ2-1 | TRBV27 | CASSLVSGVGTANEQFF
TRBJ1-2 | TRBV5-6 | CASSLVGDRRSYGYTF
TRBJ1-5 | TRBV6-5 | CASSSVRNNQPQHF
TRBJ1-3 | TRBV7-9 | CASSPRAGGTVTIYF
TRBJ2-7 | TRBV12-5 | CASGSSRDSNYEQYF
TRBJ1-1 | TRBV5-4 | CASSLGTTGDEAFF
TRBJ2-3 | TRBV11-3 | CASSLGGYTDTQYF
TRBJ2-1 | TRBV19 | CASSAAGQPNEQFF
TRBJ1-1 | TRBV7-3 | CASSLNREGEAFF
TRBJ1-6 | TRBV4-1 | CASSQDRRAQNNSPLHF
TRBJ2-7 | TRBV5-1 | CASSLAEDRGYEQYF
TRBJ2-1 | TRBV7-9 | CASSLASGYNEQFF
TRBJ2-5 | TRBV30 | CAWSFRGETQYF
TRBJ1-6 | TRBV3-1/TRBV3-2 | CASSLTGGSLNSPLHF
TRBJ2-3 | TRBV14 | CASSQGWGPADTQYF